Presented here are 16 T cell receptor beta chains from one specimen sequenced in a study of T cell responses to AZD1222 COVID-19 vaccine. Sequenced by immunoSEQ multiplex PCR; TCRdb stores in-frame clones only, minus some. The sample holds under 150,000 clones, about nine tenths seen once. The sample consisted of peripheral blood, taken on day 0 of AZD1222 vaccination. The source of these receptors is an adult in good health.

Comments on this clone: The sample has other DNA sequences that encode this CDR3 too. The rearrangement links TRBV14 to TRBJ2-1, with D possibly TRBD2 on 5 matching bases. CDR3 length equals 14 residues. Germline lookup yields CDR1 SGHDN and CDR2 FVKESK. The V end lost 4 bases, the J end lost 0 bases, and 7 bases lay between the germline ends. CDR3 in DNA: TGTGCCAGCAGCCGTGGAGGCTCCTACAATGAGCAGTTCTTC. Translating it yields CASSRGGSYNEQFF.

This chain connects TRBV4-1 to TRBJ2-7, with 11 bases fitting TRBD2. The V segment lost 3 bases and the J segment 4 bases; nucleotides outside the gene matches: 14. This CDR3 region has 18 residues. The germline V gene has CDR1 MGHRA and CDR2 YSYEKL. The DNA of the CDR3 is TGCGCCAGCAGCCATATTACTGGGGGGCCTAGCGGGAGGTACGAGCAGTACTTC. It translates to CASSHITGGPSGRYEQYF.

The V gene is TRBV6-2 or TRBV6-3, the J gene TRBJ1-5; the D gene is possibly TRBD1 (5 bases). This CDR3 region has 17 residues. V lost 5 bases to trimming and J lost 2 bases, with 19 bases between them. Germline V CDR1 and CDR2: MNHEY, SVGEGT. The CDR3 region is CASSKIRDLRGNQPQHF. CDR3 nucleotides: TGTGCCAGCAGTAAGATCCGGGACTTAAGGGGCAATCAGCCCCAGCATTTT.

In DNA form, the CDR3 reads TGTGCCAGCATGGCTAGCGGCTTCTACGAGCAGTACTTC. Translated, it gives CASMASGFYEQYF. This chain links TRBV5-6 with TRBJ2-7; TRBD2 agrees at 7 bases. Germline trimming cut 6 bases from V and 3 bases from J; bases unmatched to any gene: 6. The germline gives CDR1 SGHDT, CDR2 YYEEEE. The CDR3 extends over 13 amino acids.

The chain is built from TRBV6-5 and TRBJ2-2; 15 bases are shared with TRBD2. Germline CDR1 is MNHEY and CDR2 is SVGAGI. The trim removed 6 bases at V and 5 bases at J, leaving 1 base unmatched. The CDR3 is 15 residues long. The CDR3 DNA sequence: TGTGCCAGCAGGGGACTAGCGGGAGGTACCGGGGAGCTGTTTTTT. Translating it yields CASRGLAGGTGELFF.

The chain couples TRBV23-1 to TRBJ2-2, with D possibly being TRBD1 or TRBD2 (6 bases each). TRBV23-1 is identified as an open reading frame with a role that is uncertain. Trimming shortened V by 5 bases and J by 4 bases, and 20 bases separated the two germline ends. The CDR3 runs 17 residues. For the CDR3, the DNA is TGCGCCAGCAGTACCCCGGGTGGGGGGCGCATCACCGGGGAGCTGTTTTTT. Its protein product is CASSTPGGGRITGELFF.

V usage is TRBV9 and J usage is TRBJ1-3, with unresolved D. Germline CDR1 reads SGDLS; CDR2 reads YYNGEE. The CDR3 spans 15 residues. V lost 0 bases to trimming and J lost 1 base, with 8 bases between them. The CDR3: CASSVVGGSGNTIYF. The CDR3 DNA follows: TGTGCCAGCAGCGTAGTAGGCGGATCTGGAAACACCATATATTTT.

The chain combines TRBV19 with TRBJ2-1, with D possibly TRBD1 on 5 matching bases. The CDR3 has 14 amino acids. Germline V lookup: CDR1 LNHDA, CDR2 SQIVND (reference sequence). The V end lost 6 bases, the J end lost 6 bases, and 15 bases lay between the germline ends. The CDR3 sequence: CASSQQTQGNEQFF. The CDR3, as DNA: TGTGCCAGTAGCCAGCAAACCCAGGGCAATGAGCAGTTCTTC.

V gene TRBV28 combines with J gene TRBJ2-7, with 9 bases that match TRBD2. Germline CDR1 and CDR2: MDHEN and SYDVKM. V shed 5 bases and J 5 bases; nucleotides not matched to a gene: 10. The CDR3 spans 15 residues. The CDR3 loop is CASSPSTSGGDEQYF. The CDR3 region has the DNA TGTGCCAGCAGTCCCTCGACTAGCGGAGGCGACGAGCAGTACTTC.

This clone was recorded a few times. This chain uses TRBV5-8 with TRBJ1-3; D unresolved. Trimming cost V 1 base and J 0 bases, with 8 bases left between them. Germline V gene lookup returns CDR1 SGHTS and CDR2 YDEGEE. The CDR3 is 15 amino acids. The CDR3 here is CASSLTASSGNTIYF. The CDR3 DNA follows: TGTGCCAGCAGCTTGACGGCTAGCTCTGGAAACACCATATATTTT.

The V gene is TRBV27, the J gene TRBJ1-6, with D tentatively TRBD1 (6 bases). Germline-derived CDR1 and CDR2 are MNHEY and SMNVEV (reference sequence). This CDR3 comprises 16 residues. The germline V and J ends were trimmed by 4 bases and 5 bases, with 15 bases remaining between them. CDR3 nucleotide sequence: TGTGCCAGCAGTTCGCACTGGACAGAAGATAATTCACCCCTCCACTTT. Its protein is CASSSHWTEDNSPLHF.

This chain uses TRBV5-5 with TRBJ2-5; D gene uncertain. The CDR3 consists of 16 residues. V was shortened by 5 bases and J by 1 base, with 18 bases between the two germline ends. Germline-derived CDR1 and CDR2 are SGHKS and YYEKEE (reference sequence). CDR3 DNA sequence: TGTGCCAGCAGTAGCCTGAAACTATATGGCCAAGAGACCCAGTACTTC. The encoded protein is CASSSLKLYGQETQYF.

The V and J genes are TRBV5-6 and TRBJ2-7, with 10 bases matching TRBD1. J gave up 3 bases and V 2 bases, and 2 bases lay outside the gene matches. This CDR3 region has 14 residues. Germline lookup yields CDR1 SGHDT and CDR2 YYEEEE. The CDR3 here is CASSFGTGDYEQYF. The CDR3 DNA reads TGTGCCAGCAGCTTCGGGACAGGGGACTACGAGCAGTACTTC.

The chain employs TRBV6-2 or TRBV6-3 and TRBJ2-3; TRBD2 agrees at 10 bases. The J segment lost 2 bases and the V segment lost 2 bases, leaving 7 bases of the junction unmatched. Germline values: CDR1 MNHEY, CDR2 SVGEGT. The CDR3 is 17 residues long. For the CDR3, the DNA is TGTGCCAGCAGTTACCTTCAACTAGCGGGAATCACAGATACGCAGTATTTT. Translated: CASSYLQLAGITDTQYF.

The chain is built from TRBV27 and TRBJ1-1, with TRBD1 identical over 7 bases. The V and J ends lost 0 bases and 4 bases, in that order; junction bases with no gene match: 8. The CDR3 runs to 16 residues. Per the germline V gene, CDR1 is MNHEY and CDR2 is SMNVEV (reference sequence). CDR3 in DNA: TGTGCCAGCAGTTTATCGGCAGGGGGGGAAGGCACTGAAGCTTTCTTT. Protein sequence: CASSLSAGGEGTEAFF.

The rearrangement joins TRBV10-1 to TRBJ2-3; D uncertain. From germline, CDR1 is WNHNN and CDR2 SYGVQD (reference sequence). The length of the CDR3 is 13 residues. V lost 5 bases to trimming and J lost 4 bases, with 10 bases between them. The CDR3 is CASSRNQPDTQYF. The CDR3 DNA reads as TGCGCCAGCAGTCGGAATCAGCCAGATACGCAGTATTTT.